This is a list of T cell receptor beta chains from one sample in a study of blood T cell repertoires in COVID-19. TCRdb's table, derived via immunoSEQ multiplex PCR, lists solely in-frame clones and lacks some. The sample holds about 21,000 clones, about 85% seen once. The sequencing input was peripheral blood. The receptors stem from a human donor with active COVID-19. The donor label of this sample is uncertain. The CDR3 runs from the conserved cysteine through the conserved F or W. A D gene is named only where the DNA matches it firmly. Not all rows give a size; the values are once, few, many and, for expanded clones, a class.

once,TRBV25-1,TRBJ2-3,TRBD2,CASTSGRKDTQYF,TGTGCCAGTACCAGCGGGAGGAAAGATACGCAGTATTTT
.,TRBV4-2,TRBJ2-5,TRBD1,CASSQGQGGGETQYF,TGTGCCAGCAGCCAGGGACAGGGGGGGGGAGAGACCCAGTACTTC
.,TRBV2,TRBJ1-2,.,CASDRRSNYGYTF,TGTGCCAGCGACAGGAGATCTAACTATGGCTACACCTTC
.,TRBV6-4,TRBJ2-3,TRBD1,CASSQQGADTQYF,TGTGCCAGCAGTCAACAGGGGGCAGATACGCAGTATTTT
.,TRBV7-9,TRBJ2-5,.,CASSLGAYQETQYF,TGTGCCAGCAGCTTAGGTGCGTACCAAGAGACCCAGTACTTC
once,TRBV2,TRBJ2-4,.,CASSTENIQYF,TGTGCCAGCAGTACAGAAAACATTCAGTACTTC
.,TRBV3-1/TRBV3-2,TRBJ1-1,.,CASSQQTANTEAFF,TGTGCCAGCAGCCAACAGACAGCAAACACTGAAGCTTTCTTT
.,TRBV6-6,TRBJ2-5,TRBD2,CASSLSPISGRGYEYQETQYF,TGTGCCAGCAGCCTATCCCCTATTAGCGGGAGAGGGTACGAGTACCAAGAGACCCAGTACTTC
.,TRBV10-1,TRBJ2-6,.,CASSPDSSGANVLTF,TGCGCCAGCAGCCCTGACAGCTCTGGGGCCAACGTCCTGACTTTC
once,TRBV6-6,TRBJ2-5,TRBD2,CASRLAGRPVETQYF,TGTGCCAGCCGACTAGCGGGGCGCCCCGTAGAGACCCAGTACTTC
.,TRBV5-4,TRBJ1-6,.,CASSFDRFNSPLHF,TGTGCCAGCAGCTTTGACAGGTTTAATTCACCCCTCCACTTT
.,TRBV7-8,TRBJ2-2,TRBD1,CASREGTANTGELFF,TGTGCCAGCAGAGAAGGGACAGCGAACACCGGGGAGCTGTTTTTT
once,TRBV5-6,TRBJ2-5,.,CASTLRGNEETQYF,TGTGCCAGCACCCTGAGGGGGAACGAAGAGACCCAGTACTTC
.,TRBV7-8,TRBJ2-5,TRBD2,CASKGNGGARETQYF,TGTGCCAGCAAGGGCAACGGGGGGGCCAGGGAGACCCAGTACTTC
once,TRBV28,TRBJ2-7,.,CASSLPGGYEQYF,TGTGCCAGCAGTTTACCTGGCGGCTACGAGCAGTACTTC
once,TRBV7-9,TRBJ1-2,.,CASSPDGGGYTF,TGTGCCAGCAGCCCCGACGGGGGGGGATACACCTTC
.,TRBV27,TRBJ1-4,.,CASSLFRTTNEKLFF,TGTGCCAGCAGTTTATTCAGAACAACTAATGAAAAACTGTTTTTT
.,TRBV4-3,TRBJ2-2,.,CASSLGVGGVGTGELFF,TGCGCCAGCAGCCTCGGGGTCGGAGGGGTGGGCACCGGGGAGCTGTTTTTT
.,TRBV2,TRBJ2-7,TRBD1,CAILRDRVMYEQYF,TGTGCCATCCTTAGGGACAGGGTAATGTACGAGCAGTACTTC
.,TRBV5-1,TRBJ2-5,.,CASSWVQTQETQYF,TGCGCCAGCAGCTGGGTTCAGACTCAAGAGACCCAGTACTTC
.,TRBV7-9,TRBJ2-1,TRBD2,CASNLGGGYNEQFF,TGTGCCAGCAATCTTGGGGGAGGGTACAATGAGCAGTTCTTC
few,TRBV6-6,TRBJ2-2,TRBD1,CATERDRATTGELFF,TGTGCCACCGAACGGGACAGGGCTACCACCGGGGAGCTGTTTTTT
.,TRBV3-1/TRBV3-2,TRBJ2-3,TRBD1,CASRGQGPWTDTQYF,TGTGCCAGCAGGGGACAGGGGCCTTGGACAGATACGCAGTATTTT
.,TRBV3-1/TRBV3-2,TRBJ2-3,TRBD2,CASSQVGGVNTDTQYF,TGTGCCAGCAGCCAAGTGGGGGGGGTAAACACAGATACGCAGTATTTT
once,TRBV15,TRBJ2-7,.,CATSRDLGGGSYEQYF,TGTGCCACCAGCAGAGATCTGGGGGGTGGCTCCTACGAGCAGTACTTC
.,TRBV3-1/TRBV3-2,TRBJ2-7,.,CASSQERFRFYEQYF,TGTGCCAGCAGCCAAGAGCGGTTTCGCTTCTACGAGCAGTACTTC
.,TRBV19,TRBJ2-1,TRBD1,CASRGTGFYNEQFF,TGTGCCAGTAGAGGGACAGGGTTCTACAATGAGCAGTTCTTC
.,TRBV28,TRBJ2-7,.,CASRRPASYEQYF,TGTGCCAGCAGGCGGCCAGCCTCATACGAGCAGTACTTC
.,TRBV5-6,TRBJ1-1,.,CASSWGVTTEAFF,TGTGCCAGCAGCTGGGGAGTAACGACTGAAGCTTTCTTT
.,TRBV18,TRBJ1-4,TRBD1,CASSPGTGMDEKLFF,TGTGCCAGCTCACCCGGGACAGGGATGGATGAAAAACTGTTTTTT
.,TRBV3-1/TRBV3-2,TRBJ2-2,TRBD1,CASRGTVKNTGELFF,TGTGCCAGCAGGGGGACAGTGAAGAACACCGGGGAGCTGTTTTTT
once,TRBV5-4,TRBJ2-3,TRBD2,CASSLSTSGRGDTQYF,TGTGCCAGCAGCTTGTCTACTAGCGGGAGAGGAGATACGCAGTATTTT
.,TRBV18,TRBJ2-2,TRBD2,CASSPYLAITSTSGGNPNTGELFF,TGTGCCAGCTCACCTTACCTTGCCATTACCTCGACTAGCGGGGGGAATCCGAACACCGGGGAGCTGTTTTTT
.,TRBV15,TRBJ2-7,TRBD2,CATSRDLASGRYEQYF,TGTGCCACCAGCAGAGATCTGGCTAGCGGGAGATACGAGCAGTACTTC
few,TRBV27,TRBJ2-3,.,CASRPGYATDTQYF,TGTGCCAGCAGACCGGGGTACGCCACAGATACGCAGTATTTT
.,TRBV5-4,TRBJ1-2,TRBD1,CASSPDRVGDGYTF,TGTGCCAGCAGCCCCGACAGGGTTGGGGATGGCTACACCTTC
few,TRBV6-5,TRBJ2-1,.,CASSWTDYNEQFF,TGTGCCAGCAGTTGGACAGATTACAATGAGCAGTTCTTC
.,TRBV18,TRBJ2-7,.,CASSLLATGFYEQYF,TGTGCCAGCTCACTACTCGCCACAGGGTTTTACGAGCAGTACTTC
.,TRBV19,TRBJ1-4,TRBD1,CASSTGTGGSNEKLFF,TGTGCCAGTAGTACCGGGACAGGGGGCAGTAATGAAAAACTGTTTTTT
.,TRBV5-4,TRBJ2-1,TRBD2,CASSPRTSDYNEQFF,TGTGCCAGCAGCCCCCGGACTAGCGATTACAATGAGCAGTTCTTC
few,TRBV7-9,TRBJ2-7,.,CASSRDGYEQYF,TGTGCCAGCAGCCGTGACGGGTACGAGCAGTACTTC
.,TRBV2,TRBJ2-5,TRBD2,CASGAGGPEETQYF,TGTGCCAGCGGAGCGGGAGGGCCGGAGGAGACCCAGTACTTC
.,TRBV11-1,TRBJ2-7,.,CASSRSGRSSYEQYF,TGTGCCAGCAGCCGTAGCGGAAGGAGCTCCTACGAGCAGTACTTC
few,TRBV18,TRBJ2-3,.,CASSPRGSTDGTQYF,TGTGCCAGCTCACCCCGAGGGTCGACCGATGGGACGCAGTATTTT
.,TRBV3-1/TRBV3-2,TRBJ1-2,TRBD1,CASMTHRGYGYTF,TGTGCCAGCATGACCCACAGGGGCTATGGCTACACCTTC
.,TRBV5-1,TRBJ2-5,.,CASSLAVADSTQYF,TGCGCCAGCAGCTTGGCGGTAGCGGACTCGACCCAGTACTTC
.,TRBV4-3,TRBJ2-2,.,CASSQDLGQLGTGELFF,TGCGCCAGCAGCCAAGATCTGGGGCAGTTGGGCACCGGGGAGCTGTTTTTT